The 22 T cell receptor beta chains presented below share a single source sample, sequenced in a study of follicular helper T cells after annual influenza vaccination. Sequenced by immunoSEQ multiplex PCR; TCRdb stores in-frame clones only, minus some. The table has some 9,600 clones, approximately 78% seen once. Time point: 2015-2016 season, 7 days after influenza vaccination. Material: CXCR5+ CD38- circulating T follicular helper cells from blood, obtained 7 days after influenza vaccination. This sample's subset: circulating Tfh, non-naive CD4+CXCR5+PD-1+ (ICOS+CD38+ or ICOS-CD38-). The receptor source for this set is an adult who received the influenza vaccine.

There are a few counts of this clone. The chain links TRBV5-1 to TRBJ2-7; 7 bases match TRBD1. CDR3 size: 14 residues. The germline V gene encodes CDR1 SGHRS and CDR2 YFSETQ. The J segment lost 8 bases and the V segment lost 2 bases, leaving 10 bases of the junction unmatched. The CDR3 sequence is CASSFDTGVSKQYF. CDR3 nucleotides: TGCGCCAGCAGCTTCGATACAGGGGTATCGAAGCAGTACTTC.

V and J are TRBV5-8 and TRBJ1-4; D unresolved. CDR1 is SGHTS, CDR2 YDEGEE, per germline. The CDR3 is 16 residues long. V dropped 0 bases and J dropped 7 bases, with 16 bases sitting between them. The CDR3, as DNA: TGTGCCAGCAGCTTGGTACCCCTAGCTGGCAGTGAAAAACTGTTTTTT. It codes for CASSLVPLAGSEKLFF.

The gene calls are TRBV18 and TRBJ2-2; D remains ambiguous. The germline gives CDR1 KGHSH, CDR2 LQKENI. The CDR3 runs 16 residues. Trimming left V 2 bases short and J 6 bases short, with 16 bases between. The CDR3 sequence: CASSPTSVTEPGELFF. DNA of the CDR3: TGTGCCAGCTCACCAACCAGTGTTACAGAACCCGGGGAGCTGTTTTTT.

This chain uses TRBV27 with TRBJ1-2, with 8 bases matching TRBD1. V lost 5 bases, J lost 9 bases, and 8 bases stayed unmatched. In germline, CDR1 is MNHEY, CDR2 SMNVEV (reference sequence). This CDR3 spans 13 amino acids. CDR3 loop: CASSPRQGQRYTF. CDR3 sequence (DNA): TGTGCCAGCAGTCCCCGACAGGGGCAACGCTACACCTTC.

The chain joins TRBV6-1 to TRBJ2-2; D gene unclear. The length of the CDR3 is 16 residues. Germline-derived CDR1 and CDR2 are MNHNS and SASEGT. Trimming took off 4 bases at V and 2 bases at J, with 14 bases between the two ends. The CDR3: CASSVKFLQNTGELFF. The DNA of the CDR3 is TGTGCCAGCAGTGTAAAATTTCTTCAAAACACCGGGGAGCTGTTTTTT.

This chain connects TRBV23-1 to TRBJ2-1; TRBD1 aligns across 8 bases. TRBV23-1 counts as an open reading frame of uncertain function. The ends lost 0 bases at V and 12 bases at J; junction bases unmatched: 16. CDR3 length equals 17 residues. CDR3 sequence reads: CASSQSNKLETGGGQFF. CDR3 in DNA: TGCGCCAGCAGTCAATCTAATAAGTTAGAAACAGGGGGAGGGCAGTTCTTC.

Here the CDR3 reads CANSKDRGREQYF. DNA of the CDR3: TGTGCCAACTCCAAGGACAGGGGGCGCGAGCAGTACTTC. The chain links TRBV6-1 to TRBJ2-7; the match to TRBD1 covers 11 bases. The V segment lost 10 bases and the J segment 6 bases; nucleotides outside the gene matches: 8. Germline CDR1 is MNHNS and CDR2 is SASEGT. The CDR3 sequence is 13 residues long.

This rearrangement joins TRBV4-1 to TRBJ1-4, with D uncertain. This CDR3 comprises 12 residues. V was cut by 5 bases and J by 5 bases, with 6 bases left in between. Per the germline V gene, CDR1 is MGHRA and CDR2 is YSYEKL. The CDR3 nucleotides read TGCGCCAGCAGCAGGAAAAATGAAAAACTGTTTTTT. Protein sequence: CASSRKNEKLFF.

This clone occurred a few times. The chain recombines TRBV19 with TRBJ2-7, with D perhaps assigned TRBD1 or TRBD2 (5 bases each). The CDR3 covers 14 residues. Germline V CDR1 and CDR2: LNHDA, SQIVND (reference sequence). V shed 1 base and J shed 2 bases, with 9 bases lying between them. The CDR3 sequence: CASSIATGPYEQYF. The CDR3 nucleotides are TGTGCCAGTAGTATAGCCACGGGACCCTACGAGCAGTACTTC. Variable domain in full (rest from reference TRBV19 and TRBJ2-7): DGGITQSPKYLFRKEGQNVTLSCEQNLNHDAMYWYRQDPGQGLRLIYYSQIVNDFQKGDIAEGYSVSREKKESFPLTVTSAQKNPTAFYLCASSIATGPYEQYFGPGTRLTVT.

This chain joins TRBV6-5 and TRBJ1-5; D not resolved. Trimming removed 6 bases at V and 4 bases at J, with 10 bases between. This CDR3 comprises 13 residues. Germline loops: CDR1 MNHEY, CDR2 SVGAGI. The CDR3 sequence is CASRGTGNQPQHF. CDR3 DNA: TGTGCCAGCAGGGGAACTGGGAATCAGCCCCAGCATTTT.

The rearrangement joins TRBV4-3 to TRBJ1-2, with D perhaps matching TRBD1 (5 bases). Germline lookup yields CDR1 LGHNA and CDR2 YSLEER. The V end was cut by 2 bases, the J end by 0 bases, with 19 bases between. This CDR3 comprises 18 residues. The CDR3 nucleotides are TGCGCCAGCAGCCAACGACGTCAGCAGGGTCTATCTAACTATGGCTACACCTTC. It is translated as CASSQRRQQGLSNYGYTF.

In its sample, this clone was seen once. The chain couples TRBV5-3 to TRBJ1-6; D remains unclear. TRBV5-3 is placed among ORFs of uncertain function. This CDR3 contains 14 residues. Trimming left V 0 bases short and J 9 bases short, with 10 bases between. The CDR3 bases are TGTGCCAGAAGCTTGGGCCGTCTGAGTTCACCCCTCCACTTT. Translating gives CARSLGRLSSPLHF.

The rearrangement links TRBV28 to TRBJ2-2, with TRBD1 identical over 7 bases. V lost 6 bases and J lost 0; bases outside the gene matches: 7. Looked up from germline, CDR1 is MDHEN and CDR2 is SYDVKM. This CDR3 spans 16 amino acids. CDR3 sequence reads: CASRTTGAPNTGELFF. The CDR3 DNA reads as TGTGCCAGCAGGACAACAGGGGCTCCGAACACCGGGGAGCTGTTTTTT. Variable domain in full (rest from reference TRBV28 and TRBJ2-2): DVKVTQSSRYLVKRTGEKVFLECVQDMDHENMFWYRQDPGLGLRLIYFSYDVKMKEKGDIPEGYSVSREKKERFSLILESASTNQTSMYLCASRTTGAPNTGELFFGEGSRLTVL.

The CDR3 loop reads CASSRTGEQYF. CDR3 DNA: TGTGCCAGCAGCAGAACCGGCGAGCAGTACTTC. The chain combines TRBV7-3 with TRBJ2-7; D gene uncertain. Germline V gene lookup returns CDR1 SGHTA and CDR2 FQGTGA. There are 11 residues in the CDR3. V lost 5 bases to trimming and J lost 6 bases, with 8 bases between them.

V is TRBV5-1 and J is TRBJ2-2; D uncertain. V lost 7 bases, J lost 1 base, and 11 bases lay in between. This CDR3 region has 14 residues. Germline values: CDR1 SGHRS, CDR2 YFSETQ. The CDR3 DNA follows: TGCGCCAGCGGGGTCCAGCAGAACACCGGGGAGCTGTTTTTT. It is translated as CASGVQQNTGELFF.

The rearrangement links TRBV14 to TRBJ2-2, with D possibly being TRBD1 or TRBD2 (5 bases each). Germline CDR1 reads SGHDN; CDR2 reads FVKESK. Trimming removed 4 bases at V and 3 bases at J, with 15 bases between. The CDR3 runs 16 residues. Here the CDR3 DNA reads TGTGCCAGCAGCCTAAACTACGGGGCCTACACCGGGGAGCTGTTTTTT. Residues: CASSLNYGAYTGELFF.

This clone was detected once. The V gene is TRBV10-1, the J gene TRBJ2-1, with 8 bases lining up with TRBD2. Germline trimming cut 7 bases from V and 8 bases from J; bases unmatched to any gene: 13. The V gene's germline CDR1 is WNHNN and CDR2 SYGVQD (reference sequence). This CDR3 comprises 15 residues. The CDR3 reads CASTRTSPTGDEQFF. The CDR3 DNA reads TGCGCCAGCACAAGGACTAGCCCAACGGGGGATGAGCAGTTCTTC.

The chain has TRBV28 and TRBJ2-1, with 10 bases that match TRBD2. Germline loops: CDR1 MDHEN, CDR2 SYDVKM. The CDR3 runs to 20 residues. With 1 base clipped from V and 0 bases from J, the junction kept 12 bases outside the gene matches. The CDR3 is CASSLYWLAGARSSYNEQFF. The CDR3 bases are TGTGCCAGCAGTTTATACTGGCTAGCGGGGGCGAGGAGCTCCTACAATGAGCAGTTCTTC.

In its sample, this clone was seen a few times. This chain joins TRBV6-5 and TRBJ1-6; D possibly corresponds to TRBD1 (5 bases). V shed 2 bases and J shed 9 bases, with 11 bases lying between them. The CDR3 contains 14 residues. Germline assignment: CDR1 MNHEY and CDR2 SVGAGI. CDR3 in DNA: TGTGCCAGCAGTTACGACAGTAGGGGTTCACCCCTCCACTTT. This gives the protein CASSYDSRGSPLHF.

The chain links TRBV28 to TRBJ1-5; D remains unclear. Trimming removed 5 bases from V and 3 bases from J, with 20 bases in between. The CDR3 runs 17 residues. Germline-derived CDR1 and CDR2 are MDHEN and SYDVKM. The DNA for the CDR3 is TGTGCCAGCAGTCCACCCGACATGGGAGATTCCAATCAGCCCCAGCATTTT. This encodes CASSPPDMGDSNQPQHF. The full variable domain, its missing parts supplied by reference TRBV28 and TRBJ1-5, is DVKVTQSSRYLVKRTGEKVFLECVQDMDHENMFWYRQDPGLGLRLIYFSYDVKMKEKGDIPEGYSVSREKKERFSLILESASTNQTSMYLCASSPPDMGDSNQPQHFGDGTRLSIL.

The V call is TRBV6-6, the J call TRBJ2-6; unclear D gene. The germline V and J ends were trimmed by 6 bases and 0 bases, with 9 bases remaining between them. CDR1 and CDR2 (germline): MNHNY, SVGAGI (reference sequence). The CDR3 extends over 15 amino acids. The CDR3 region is CASRNQLSGANVLTF. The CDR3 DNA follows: TGTGCCAGCAGAAACCAACTCTCTGGGGCCAACGTCCTGACTTTC.

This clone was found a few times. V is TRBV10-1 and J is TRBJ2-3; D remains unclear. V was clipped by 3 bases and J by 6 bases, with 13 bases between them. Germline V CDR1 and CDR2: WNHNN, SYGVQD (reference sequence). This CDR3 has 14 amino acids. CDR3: CASSESVEADTQYF. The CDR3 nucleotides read TGCGCCAGCAGTGAATCCGTAGAGGCCGATACGCAGTATTTT.